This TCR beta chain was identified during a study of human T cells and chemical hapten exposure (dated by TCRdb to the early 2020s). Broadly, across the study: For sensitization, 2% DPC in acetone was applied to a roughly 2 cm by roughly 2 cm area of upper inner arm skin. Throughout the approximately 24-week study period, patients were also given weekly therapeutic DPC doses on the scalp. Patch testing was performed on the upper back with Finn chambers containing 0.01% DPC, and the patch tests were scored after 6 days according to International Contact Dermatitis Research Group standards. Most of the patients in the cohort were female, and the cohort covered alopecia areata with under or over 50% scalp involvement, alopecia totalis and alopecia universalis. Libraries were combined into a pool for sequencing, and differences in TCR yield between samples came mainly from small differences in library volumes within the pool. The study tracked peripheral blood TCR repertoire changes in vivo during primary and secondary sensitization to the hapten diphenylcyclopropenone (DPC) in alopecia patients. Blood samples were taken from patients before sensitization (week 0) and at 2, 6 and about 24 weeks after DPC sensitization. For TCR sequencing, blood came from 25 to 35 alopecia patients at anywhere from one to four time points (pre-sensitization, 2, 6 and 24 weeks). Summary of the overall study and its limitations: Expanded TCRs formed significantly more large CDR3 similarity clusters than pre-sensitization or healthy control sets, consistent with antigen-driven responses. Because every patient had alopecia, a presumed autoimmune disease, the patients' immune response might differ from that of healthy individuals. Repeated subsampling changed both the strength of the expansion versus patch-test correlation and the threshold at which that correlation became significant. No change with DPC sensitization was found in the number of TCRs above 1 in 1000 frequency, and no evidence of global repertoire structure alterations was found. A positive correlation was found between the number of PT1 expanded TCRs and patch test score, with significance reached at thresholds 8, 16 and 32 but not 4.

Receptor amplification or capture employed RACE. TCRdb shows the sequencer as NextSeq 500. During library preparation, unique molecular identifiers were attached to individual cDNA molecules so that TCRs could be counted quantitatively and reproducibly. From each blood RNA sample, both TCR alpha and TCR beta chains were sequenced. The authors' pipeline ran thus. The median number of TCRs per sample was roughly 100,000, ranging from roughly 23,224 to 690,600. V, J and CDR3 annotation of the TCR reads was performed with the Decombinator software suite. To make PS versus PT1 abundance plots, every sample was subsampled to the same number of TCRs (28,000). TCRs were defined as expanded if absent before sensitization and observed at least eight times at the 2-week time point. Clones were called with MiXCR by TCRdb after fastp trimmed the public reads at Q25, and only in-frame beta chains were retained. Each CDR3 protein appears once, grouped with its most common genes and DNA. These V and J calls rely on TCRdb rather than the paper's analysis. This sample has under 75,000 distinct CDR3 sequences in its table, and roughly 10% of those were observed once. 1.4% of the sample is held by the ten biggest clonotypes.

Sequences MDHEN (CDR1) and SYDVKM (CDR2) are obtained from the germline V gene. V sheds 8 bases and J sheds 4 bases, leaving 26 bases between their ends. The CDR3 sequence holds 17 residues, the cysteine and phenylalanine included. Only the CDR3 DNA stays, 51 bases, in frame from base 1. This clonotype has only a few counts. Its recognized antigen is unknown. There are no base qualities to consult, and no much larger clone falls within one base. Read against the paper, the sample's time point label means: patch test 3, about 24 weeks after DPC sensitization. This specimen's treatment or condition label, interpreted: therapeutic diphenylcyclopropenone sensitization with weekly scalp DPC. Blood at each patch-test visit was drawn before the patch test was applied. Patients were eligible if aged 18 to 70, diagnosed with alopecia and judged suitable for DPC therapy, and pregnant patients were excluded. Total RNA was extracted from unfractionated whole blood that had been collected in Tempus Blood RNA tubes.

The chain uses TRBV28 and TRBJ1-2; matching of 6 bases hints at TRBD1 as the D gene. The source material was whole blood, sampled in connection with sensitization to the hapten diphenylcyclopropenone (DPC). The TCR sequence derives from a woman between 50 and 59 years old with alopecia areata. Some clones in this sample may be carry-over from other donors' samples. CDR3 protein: CASWDIGLSHKVYGYTF. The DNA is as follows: TGTGCCAGCTGGGACATAGGACTGAGCCACAAGGTCTATGGCTACACCTTC.